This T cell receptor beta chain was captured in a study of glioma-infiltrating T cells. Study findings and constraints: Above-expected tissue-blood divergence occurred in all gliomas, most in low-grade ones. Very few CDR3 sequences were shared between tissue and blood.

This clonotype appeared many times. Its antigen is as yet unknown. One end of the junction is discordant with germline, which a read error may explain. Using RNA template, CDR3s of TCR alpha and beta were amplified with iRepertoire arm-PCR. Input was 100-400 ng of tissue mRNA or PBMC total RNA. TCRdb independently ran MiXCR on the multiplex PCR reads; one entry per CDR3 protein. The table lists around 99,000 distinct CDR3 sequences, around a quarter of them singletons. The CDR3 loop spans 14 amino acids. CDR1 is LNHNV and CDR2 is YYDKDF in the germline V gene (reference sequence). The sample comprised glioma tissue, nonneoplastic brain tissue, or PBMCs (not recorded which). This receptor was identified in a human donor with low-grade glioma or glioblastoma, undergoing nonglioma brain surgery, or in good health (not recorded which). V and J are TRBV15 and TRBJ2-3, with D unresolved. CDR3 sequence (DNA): TGTGCCACCAGCGGAGAGTCATACACAGATACGCAGTATTTT. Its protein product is CATSGESYTDTQYF.